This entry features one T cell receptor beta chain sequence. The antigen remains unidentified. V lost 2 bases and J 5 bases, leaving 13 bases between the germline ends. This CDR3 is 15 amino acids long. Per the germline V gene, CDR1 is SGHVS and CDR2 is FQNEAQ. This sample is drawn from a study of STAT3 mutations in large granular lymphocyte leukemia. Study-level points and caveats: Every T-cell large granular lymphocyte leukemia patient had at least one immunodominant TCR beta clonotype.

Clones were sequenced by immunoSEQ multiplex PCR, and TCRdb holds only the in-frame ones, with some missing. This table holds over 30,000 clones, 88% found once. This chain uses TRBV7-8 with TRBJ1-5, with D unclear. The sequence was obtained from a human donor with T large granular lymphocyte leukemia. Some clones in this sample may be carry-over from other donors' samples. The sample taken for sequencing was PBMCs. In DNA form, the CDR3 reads TGTGCCAGCAGCTTACGACCCTTGGACGATCAGCCCCAGCATTTT. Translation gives CASSLRPLDDQPQHF.